The 8 T cell receptor beta chains given below trace back to one sample, sequenced in a study of early T cells in non-severe SARS-CoV-2 infection. One entry per CDR3 protein, called by TCRdb with MiXCR from the 5' RACE reads. The sample holds 75,000 to 100,000 distinct CDR3 sequences, about 14% seen once. The specimen sequenced was whole blood. The receptor set was obtained from an adult who was a healthcare worker with PCR-confirmed SARS-CoV-2 infection or an uninfected control (not recorded which).

This clonotype has only a few counts. The CDR3 spells CASSPKDGASGYNEQFF. In nucleotides, the CDR3 is TGCGCCAGCAGCCCCAAAGACGGAGCTAGCGGTTACAATGAGCAGTTCTTC. The chain combines TRBV4-1 with TRBJ2-1; TRBD2 agrees at 7 bases. V lost 4 bases, J lost 4 bases, and 13 bases stayed unmatched. Germline CDR1 is MGHRA and CDR2 is YSYEKL. This CDR3 is built from 17 residues.

The rearrangement links TRBV28 to TRBJ2-5, with D perhaps matching TRBD2 (10 bases). V dropped 3 bases and J dropped 5 bases, with 34 bases sitting between them. The V gene's germline CDR1 is MDHEN and CDR2 SYDVKM. CDR3 length equals 21 residues. The CDR3 DNA reads TGTGCCAGCAGTTTCTTCTCGGACAGGGGCTCTAGCGGGGGAGCACGGGAGACCCAGTACTTC. Its protein is CASSFFSDRGSSGGARETQYF.

This clonotype has more than one count but fewer than ten. The chain uses TRBV6-1 and TRBJ2-3; TRBD2 matches at 8 bases. CDR3 length: 15 residues. Losses at the gene ends were 6 bases for V and 2 bases for J; bases not matched to a gene: 7. Germline values: CDR1 MNHNS, CDR2 SASEGT. CDR3 in DNA: TGTGCCAGCAGCCATAGCGGGGCAAACACAGATACGCAGTATTTT. This encodes CASSHSGANTDTQYF.

This clonotype was observed at least ten times. The V call is TRBV6-6, the J call TRBJ2-1, with TRBD2 matching 8 bases. Germline lookup yields CDR1 MNHNY and CDR2 SVGAGI (reference sequence). CDR3 length: 14 residues. V dropped 5 bases and J dropped 8; count of bases not matched to a gene: 8. CDR3 coding DNA: TGTGCCAGCAGTAGCCCCGGCGGGGGGCATGAGCAGTTCTTC. Residues: CASSSPGGGHEQFF.

This clonotype was counted between two and nine times. The J gene is TRBJ2-5, the V gene TRBV5-1, with D possibly TRBD1 on 5 matching bases. Germline values: CDR1 SGHRS, CDR2 YFSETQ. CDR3 length equals 12 residues. The V and J ends lost 0 bases and 5 bases respectively, with 5 bases between them. CDR3 protein: CASSLDRETQYF. The CDR3, as DNA: TGCGCCAGCAGCTTGGACAGGGAGACCCAGTACTTC.

This clonotype was seen repeatedly, ten times or more. The V call is TRBV2, the J call TRBJ2-7; 9 nucleotides align to TRBD1. Trimming removed 6 bases from V and 1 base from J; junction bases left unmatched: 7. In germline, CDR1 is SNHLY, CDR2 FYNNEI. The CDR3 runs 15 residues. The CDR3 DNA reads as TGTGCCAGCAGGGATGGGACAGGGCGTTCCTACGAGCAGTACGTC. Translated: CASRDGTGRSYEQYV.

This clonotype was detected a few times. The rearrangement links TRBV6-6 to TRBJ2-1, with D unclear. The length of the CDR3 is 17 residues. Trimming pared 3 bases from V and 0 bases from J, leaving 15 bases between. Germline assignment: CDR1 MNHNY and CDR2 SVGAGI (reference sequence). The DNA for the CDR3 is TGTGCCAGCAGTTATTTCGCCGTGGATAGCTCCTACAATGAGCAGTTCTTC. Its translation is CASSYFAVDSSYNEQFF.

This clonotype was picked up many times. The rearrangement joins TRBV5-5 to TRBJ1-2; no clear D. Per germline, CDR1 SGHKS and CDR2 YYEKEE (reference sequence). This CDR3 has 17 amino acids. V was pared by 2 bases and J by 0 bases, with 17 bases between. CDR3 residues: CASSLLPWRGSNYGYTF. As DNA, the CDR3 is TGTGCCAGCAGCTTATTGCCTTGGCGTGGGTCTAACTATGGCTACACCTTC.